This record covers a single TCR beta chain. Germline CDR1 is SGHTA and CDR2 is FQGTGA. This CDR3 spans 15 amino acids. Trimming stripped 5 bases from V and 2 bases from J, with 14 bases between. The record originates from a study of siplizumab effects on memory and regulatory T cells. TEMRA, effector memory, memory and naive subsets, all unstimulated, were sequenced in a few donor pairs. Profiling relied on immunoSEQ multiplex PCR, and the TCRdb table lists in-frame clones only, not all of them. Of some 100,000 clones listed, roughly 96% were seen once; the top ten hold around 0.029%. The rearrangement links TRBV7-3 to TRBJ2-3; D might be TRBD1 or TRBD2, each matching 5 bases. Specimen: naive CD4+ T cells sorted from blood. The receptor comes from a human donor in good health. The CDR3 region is CASSGPRGTTDTQYF. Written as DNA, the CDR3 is TGTGCCAGCAGCGGCCCACGGGGCACCACAGATACGCAGTATTTT.